This TCR beta chain appears in the sequencing data of a study of T cell changes during pregnancy in multiple sclerosis. Repertoires were generated with immunoSEQ multiplex PCR, while TCRdb's copy carries only in-frame clones and drops some. The sample shows 60,000 to 85,000 clones, around nine tenths of them seen only once. V trimming: 4 bases; J trimming: 0 bases; junction bases outside the gene matches: 3. The CDR3 contains 15 residues. Germline V gene sequence: CDR1 SEHNR, CDR2 FQNEAQ (reference sequence). Sequencing was performed on peripheral blood, taken after pregnancy. This chain joins TRBV7-9 and TRBJ1-5; TRBD1 agrees at 7 bases. The TCR comes from a female donor in good health, enrolled as a control in a pregnancy study. The CDR3 reads CASSSDRASNQPQHF. The DNA for the CDR3 is TGTGCCAGCAGCTCCGACAGGGCTAGCAATCAGCCCCAGCATTTT.